The source of this T cell receptor beta chain is a study of shared clonotypes between healthy human individuals. This CDR3 is 13 amino acids long. The V gene's germline CDR1 is KGHSH and CDR2 LQKENI. V lost 3 bases and J lost 4, with 6 bases in between. The study drew all its donors from Caucasian adults living in Nashville, Tennessee. Each PCR replicate from the sorted subsets contained 200 to 250 ng DNA, which is about 30,000 T cell genomes. Assay used: immunoSEQ multiplex PCR; TCRdb lists only in-frame clones, some missing. The sample has 900,000 to 1,200,000 clones, 70% to 80% seen once. The source material was memory CD4+ T cells from PBMCs. Specified subset: CD45RA-negative fraction. The TCR was taken from a young man in good health. Some clones in this sample may be carry-over from other donors' samples. The chain uses TRBV18 and TRBJ2-2; D is unresolved. Here the CDR3 DNA reads TGTGCCAGCTCACCCGACGGCACCGGGGAGCTGTTTTTT. This encodes CASSPDGTGELFF.